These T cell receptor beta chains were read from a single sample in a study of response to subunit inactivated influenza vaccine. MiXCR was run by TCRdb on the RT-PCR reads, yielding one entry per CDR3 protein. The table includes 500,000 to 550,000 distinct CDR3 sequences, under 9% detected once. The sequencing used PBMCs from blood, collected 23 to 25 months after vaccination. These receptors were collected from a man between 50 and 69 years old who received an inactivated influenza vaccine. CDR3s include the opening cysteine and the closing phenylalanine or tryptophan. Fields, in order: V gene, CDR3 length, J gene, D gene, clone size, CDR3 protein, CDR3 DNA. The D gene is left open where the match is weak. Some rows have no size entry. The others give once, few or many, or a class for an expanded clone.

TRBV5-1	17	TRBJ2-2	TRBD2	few	CASSSRLAGTNTGELFF	TGCGCCAGCAGCTCGCGACTAGCGGGGACGAACACCGGGGAGCTGTTTTTT
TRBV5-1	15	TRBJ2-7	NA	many	CASSQDGAPFYEQYF	TGCGCCAGCAGCCAGGACGGCGCTCCCTTCTACGAGCAGTACTTC
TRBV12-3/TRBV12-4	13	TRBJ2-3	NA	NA	CAGSSRRGNTQYF	TGTGCCGGCAGTTCCCGACGAGGCAATACGCAGTATTTT
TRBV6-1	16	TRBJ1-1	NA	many	CASRTGTTRGNTEAFF	TGTGCCAGCAGGACCGGGACAACAAGGGGGAACACTGAAGCTTTCTTT
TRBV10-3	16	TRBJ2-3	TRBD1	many	CAIRLTGDPEADTQYF	TGTGCCATCAGGCTGACAGGGGATCCTGAGGCAGATACGCAGTATTTT
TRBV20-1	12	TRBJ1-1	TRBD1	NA	CGMHRGNTEAFF	TGCGGTATGCACAGGGGGAACACTGAAGCTTTCTTT
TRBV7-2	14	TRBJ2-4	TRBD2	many	CASSRGLAENIQYF	TGTGCCAGCAGCAGGGGACTAGCGGAAAACATTCAGTACTTC
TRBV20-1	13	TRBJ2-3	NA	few	CSAIQGLGDTQYF	TGCAGTGCTATACAGGGTTTGGGGGATACGCAGTATTTT
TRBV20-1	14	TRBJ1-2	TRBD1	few	CSARDRAPLYGYTF	TGCAGTGCTAGGGACAGGGCACCTCTCTATGGCTACACCTTC
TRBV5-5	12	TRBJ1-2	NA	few	CASSLWVGGYTF	TGTGCCAGCAGCTTGTGGGTTGGTGGCTACACCTTC
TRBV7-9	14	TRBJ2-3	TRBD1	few	CASSTGVHTDTQYF	TGTGCCAGCAGTACAGGGGTCCACACAGATACGCAGTATTTT
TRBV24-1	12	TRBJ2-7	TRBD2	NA	CATSDSGGEQYF	TGTGCCACCAGTGATTCGGGGGGCGAGCAGTACTTC
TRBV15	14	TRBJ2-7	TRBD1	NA	CATSSGQGINEQYF	TGTGCCACCAGCTCGGGACAGGGCATAAACGAGCAGTACTTC